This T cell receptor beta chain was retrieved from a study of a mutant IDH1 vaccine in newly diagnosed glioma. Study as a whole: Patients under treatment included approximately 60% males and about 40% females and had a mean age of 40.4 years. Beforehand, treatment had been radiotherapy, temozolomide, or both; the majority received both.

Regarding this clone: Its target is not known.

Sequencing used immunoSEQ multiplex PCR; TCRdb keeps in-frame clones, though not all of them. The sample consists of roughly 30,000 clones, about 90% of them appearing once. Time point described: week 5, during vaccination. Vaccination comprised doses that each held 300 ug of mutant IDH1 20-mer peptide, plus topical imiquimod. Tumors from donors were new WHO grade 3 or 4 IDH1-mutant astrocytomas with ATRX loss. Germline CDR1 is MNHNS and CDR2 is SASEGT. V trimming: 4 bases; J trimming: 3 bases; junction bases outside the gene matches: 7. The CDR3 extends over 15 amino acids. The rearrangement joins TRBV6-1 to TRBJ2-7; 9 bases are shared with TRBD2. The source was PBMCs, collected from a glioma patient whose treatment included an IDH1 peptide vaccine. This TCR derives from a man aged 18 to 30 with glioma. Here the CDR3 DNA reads TGTGCCAGCAGTGGAAGCGGGGGGATATTCTACGAGCAGTACTTC. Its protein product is CASSGSGGIFYEQYF.